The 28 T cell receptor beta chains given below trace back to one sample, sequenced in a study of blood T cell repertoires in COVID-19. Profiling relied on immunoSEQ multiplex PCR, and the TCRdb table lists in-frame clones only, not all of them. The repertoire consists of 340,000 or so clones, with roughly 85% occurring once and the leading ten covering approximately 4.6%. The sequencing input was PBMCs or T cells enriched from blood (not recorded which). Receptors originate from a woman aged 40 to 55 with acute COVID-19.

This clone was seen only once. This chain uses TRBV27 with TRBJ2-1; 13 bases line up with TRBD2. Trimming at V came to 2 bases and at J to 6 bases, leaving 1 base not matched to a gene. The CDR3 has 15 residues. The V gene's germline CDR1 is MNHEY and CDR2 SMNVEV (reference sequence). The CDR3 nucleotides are TGTGCCAGCAGTTTAGGGACTAGCGGGACCAATGAGCAGTTCTTC. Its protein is CASSLGTSGTNEQFF.

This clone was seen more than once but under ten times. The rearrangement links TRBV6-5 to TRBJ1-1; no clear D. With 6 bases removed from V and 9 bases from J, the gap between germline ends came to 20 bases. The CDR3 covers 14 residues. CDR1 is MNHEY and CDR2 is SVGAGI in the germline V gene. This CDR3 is CASSPLSGGWKAFF. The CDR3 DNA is TGTGCCAGCAGCCCCTTGAGTGGAGGTTGGAAAGCTTTCTTT.

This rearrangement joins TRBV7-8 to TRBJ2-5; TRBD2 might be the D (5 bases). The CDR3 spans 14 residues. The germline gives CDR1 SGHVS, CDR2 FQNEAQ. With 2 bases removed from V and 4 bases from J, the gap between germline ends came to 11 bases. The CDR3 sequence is CASSLLGLLETQYF. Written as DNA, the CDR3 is TGTGCCAGCAGCTTACTCGGACTTCTAGAGACCCAGTACTTC.

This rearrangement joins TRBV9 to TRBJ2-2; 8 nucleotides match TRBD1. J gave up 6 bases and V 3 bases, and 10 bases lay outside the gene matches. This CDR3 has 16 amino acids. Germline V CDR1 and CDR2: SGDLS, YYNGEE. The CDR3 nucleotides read TGTGCCAGCAGCGCCTGGACAGGGAATTTACCCGGGGAGCTGTTTTTT. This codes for CASSAWTGNLPGELFF.

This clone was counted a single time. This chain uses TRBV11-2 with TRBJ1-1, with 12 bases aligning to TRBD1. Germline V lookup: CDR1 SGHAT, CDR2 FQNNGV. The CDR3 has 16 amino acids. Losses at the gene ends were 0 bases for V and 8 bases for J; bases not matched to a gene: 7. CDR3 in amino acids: CASSLDPGTGGGEAFF. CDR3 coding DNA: TGTGCCAGCAGCTTAGATCCCGGGACAGGGGGCGGAGAAGCTTTCTTT.

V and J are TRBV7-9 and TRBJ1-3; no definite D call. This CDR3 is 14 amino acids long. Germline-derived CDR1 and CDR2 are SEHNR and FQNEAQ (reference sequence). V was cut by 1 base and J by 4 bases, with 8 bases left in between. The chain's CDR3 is CASSLETSGNTIYF. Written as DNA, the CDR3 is TGTGCCAGCAGCTTAGAGACATCGGGAAACACCATATATTTT.

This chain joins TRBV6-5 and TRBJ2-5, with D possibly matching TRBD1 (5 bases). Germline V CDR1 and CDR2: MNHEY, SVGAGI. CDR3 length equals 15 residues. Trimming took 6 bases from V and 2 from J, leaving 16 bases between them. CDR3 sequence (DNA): TGTGCCAGCAGGAATGGAGCCAACAGGCAAGAGACCCAGTACTTC. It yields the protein CASRNGANRQETQYF.

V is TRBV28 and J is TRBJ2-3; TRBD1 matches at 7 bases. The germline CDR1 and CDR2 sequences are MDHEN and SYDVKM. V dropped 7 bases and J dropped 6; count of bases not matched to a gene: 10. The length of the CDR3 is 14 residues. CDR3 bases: TGTGCCAGCAAGGGGCAGGGGGTCGAGGATACGCAGTATTTT. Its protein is CASKGQGVEDTQYF.

The CDR3 reads CASSERQGLTGELFF. The CDR3 nucleotides are TGTGCCAGCAGTGAGCGGCAGGGATTGACCGGGGAGCTGTTTTTT. The rearrangement joins TRBV2 to TRBJ2-2; D is possibly TRBD1 (5 bases). This CDR3 is 15 amino acids long. Germline lookup yields CDR1 SNHLY and CDR2 FYNNEI. The V end lost 3 bases, the J end lost 5 bases, and 13 bases lay between the germline ends.

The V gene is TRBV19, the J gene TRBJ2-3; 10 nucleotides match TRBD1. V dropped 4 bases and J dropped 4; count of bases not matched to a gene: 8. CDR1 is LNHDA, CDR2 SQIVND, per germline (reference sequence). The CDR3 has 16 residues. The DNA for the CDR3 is TGTGCCAGTAGTAGTCGGGACAGGGGCCTCCCAGATACGCAGTATTTT. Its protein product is CASSSRDRGLPDTQYF.

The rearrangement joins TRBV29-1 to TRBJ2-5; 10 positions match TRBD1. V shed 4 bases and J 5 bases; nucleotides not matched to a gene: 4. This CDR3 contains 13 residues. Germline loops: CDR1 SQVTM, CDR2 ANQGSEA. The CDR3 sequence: CSVGVGQGETQYF. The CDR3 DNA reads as TGCAGCGTTGGCGTGGGACAGGGGGAGACCCAGTACTTC.

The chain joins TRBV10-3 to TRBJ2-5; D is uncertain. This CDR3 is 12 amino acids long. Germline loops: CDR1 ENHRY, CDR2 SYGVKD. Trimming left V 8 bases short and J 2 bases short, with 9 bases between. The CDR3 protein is CAIRAAQETQYF. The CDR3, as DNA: TGTGCCATCCGCGCAGCGCAAGAGACCCAGTACTTC.

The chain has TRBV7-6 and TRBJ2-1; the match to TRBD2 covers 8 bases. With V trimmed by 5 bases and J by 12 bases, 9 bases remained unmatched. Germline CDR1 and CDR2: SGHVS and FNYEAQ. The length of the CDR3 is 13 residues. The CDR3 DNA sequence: TGTGCCAGCAGCCCAAACACAGCGGGGGTGCAGTTCTTC. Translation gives CASSPNTAGVQFF. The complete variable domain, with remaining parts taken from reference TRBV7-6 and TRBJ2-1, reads GAGVSQSPRYKVTKRGQDVALRCDPISGHVSLYWYRQALGQGPEFLTYFNYEAQQDKSGLPNDRFSAERPEGSISTLTIQRTEQRDSAMYRCASSPNTAGVQFFGPGTRLTVL.

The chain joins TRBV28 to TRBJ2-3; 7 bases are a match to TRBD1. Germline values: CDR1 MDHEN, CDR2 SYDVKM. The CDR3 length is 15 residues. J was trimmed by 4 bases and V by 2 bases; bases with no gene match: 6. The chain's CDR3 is CASSLGGQRADTQYF. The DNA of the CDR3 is TGTGCCAGCAGTTTAGGGGGACAGAGAGCAGATACGCAGTATTTT.

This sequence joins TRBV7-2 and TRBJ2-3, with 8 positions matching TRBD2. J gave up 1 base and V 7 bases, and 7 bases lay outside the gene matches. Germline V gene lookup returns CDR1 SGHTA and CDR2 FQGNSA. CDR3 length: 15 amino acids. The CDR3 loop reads CASTSSGGRTDTQYF. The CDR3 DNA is TGTGCCAGCACCTCAAGCGGGGGTCGCACAGATACGCAGTATTTT.

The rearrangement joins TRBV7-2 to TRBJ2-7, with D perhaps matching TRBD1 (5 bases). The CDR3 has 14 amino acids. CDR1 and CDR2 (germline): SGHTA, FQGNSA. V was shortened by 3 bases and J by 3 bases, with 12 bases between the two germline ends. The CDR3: CASSFRQKGYEQYF. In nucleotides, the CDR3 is TGTGCCAGCAGCTTTAGACAGAAGGGCTACGAGCAGTACTTC. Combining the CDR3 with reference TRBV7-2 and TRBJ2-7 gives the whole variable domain GAGVSQSPSNKVTEKGKDVELRCDPISGHTALYWYRQSLGQGLEFLIYFQGNSAPDKSGLPSDRFSAERTGGSVSTLTIQRTQQEDSAVYLCASSFRQKGYEQYFGPGTRLTVT.

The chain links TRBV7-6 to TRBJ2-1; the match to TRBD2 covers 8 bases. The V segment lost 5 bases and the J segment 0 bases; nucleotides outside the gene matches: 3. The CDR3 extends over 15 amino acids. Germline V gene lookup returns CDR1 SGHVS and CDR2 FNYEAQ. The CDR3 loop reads CASSRSGSSYNEQFF. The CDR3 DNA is TGTGCCAGCAGCCGCAGCGGGAGCTCCTACAATGAGCAGTTCTTC.

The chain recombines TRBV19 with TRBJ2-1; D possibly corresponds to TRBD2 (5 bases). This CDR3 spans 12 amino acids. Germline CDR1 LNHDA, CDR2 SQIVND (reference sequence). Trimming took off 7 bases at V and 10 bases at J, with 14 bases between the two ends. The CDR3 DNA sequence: TGTGCCAGTACCCCGCGGGTGGGGGAGCAGTTCTTC. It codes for CASTPRVGEQFF.

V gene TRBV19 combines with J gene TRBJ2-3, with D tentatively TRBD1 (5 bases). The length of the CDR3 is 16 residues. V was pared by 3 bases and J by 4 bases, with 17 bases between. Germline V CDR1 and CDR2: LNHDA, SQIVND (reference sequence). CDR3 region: CASSMRQFFRADTQYF. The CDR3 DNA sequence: TGTGCCAGTAGTATGCGACAGTTCTTCCGCGCAGATACGCAGTATTTT.

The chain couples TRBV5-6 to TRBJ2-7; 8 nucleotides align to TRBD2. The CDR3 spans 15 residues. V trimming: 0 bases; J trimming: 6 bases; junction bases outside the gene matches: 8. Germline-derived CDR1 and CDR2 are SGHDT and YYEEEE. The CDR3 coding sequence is TGTGCCAGCAGCTTGGAGGTGGGTGCGGGAGGCGAGCAGTACTTC. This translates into CASSLEVGAGGEQYF.

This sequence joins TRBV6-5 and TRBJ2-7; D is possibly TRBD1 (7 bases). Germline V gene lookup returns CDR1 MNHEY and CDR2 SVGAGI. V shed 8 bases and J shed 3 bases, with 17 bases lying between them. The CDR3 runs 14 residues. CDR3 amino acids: CASRRDRQSYEQYF. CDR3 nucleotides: TGTGCCAGCCGGAGGGACAGACAGAGCTACGAGCAGTACTTC.

CDR3: CSVVTDRESEAFF. Written as DNA, the CDR3 is TGCAGCGTTGTCACCGACAGGGAATCTGAAGCTTTCTTT. The J gene is TRBJ1-1, the V gene TRBV29-1, with 7 bases identical to TRBD1. Germline CDR1 reads SQVTM; CDR2 reads ANQGSEA. The V segment lost 4 bases and the J segment 6 bases; nucleotides outside the gene matches: 8. The CDR3 consists of 13 residues.

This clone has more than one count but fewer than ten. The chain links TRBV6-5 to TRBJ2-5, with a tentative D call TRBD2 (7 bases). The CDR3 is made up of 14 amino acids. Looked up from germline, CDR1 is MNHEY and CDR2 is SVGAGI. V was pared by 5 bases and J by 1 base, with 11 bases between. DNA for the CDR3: TGTGCCAGCAGTAGGGGGACTACCCAAGAGACCCAGTACTTC. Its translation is CASSRGTTQETQYF.

CDR3 in amino acids: CASKQGYNSPLHF. The CDR3 DNA reads TGTGCCAGTAAACAGGGATATAATTCACCCCTCCACTTT. The chain links TRBV2 to TRBJ1-6; possibly TRBD1 for D (6 bases). V was clipped by 9 bases and J by 4 bases, with 10 bases between them. Germline loops: CDR1 SNHLY, CDR2 FYNNEI. The CDR3 length is 13 residues.

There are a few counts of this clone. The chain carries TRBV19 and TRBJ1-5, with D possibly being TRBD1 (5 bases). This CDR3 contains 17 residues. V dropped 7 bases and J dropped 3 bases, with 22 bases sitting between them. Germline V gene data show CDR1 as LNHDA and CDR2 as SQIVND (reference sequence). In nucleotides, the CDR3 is TGTGCCAGTACCGTTCGACCAGGGATTCTCCACAATCAGCCCCAGCATTTT. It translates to CASTVRPGILHNQPQHF.

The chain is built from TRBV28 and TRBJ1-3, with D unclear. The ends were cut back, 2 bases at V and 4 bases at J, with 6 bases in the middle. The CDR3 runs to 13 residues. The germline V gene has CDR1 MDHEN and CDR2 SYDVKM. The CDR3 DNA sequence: TGTGCCAGCAGTTTACCCGTGGGAAACACCATATATTTT. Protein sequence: CASSLPVGNTIYF.

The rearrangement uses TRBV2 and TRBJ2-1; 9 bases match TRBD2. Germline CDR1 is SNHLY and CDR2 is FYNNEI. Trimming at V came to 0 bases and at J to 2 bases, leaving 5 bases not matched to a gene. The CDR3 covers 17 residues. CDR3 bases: TGTGCCAGCAGTGAAGCTACTAGCGGGCGGGCCTACAATGAGCAGTTCTTC. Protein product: CASSEATSGRAYNEQFF.

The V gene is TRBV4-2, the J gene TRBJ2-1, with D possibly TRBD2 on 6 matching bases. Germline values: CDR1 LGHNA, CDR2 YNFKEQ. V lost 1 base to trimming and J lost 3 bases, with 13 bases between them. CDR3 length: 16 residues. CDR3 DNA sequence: TGTGCCAGCAGCCAAGTTAGCGGAGGAGACTACAATGAGCAGTTCTTC. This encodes CASSQVSGGDYNEQFF.